This TCR beta chain was found in a study of blood T cell repertoires in COVID-19. Looking at the study overall: The study drew acute and convalescent COVID-19 samples from the United States, Italy and Spain. PBMCs, B-cell-depleted T cells, or T cells provided the cDNA or gDNA that made up the material.

Original methodology: Researchers report that nucleated cell counts were estimated from reference gene primer amplification. Some clones are missing from TCRdb's copy, which holds only in-frame ones; the method was immunoSEQ multiplex PCR. That table gives V, J and clone size, and the DNA gave D and trimming. The sample holds 120,000 to 150,000 clones; 75% to 90% are singletons and the top ten take approximately 6.5%. V dropped 4 bases and J dropped 10 bases, with 14 bases sitting between them. The CDR3 totals 13 residues. Germline assignment: CDR1 KGHSY and CDR2 FQNENV. V gene TRBV16 combines with J gene TRBJ2-1; no clear D. Sequencing used peripheral blood. The sequence was obtained from a man of 80 years or more with acute or convalescent COVID-19. The CDR3 DNA follows: TGTGCCAGCAGCCTCTCCTTGTGGCACGAGCAGTTCTTC. Translation: CASSLSLWHEQFF.